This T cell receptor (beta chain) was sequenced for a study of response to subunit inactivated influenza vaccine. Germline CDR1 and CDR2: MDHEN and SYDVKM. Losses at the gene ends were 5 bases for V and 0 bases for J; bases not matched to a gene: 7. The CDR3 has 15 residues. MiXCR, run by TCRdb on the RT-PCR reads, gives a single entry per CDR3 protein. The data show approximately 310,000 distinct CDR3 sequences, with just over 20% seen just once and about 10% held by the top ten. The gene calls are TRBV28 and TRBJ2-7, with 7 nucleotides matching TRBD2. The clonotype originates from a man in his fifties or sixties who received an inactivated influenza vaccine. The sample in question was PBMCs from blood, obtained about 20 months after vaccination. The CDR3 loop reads CASSPSRDYSYEQYF. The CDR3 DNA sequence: TGTGCCAGCAGTCCCTCCCGGGACTACTCCTACGAGCAGTACTTC.